This TCR beta chain appears in the sequencing data of a study of blood T cells in healthy people across ages. Germline V gives CDR1 SGDLS, CDR2 YYNGEE. Trimming cost V 4 bases and J 6 bases, with 15 bases left between them. This CDR3 has 14 amino acids. Isolation of PBMCs gave at least 7 million cells per sample. On this clonotype: Its target is unknown.

Study-level findings and limits: Higher diversity, along with more naive CD4+ cells, distinguished long-lived donors from aged donors. PBMCs were not sorted, which prevented a conclusive comparison of naive versus antigen-experienced cells.

Using a J-beta primer mix together with a sample-barcoded 5' primer, a second PCR was run for roughly 7 to 11 cycles. Using its own MiXCR run on the 5' RACE reads, TCRdb lists one record per CDR3 protein. Of 650,000 to 950,000 distinct CDR3 sequences listed, around 42% are singletons. Sequenced: blood. The receptor was isolated from a man in his fifties or sixties in good health. The chain couples TRBV9 to TRBJ2-3; TRBD2 might be the D (6 bases). The CDR3 protein is CASSPGLHGDTQYF. DNA for the CDR3: TGTGCCAGCAGCCCGGGACTCCACGGGGATACGCAGTATTTT.